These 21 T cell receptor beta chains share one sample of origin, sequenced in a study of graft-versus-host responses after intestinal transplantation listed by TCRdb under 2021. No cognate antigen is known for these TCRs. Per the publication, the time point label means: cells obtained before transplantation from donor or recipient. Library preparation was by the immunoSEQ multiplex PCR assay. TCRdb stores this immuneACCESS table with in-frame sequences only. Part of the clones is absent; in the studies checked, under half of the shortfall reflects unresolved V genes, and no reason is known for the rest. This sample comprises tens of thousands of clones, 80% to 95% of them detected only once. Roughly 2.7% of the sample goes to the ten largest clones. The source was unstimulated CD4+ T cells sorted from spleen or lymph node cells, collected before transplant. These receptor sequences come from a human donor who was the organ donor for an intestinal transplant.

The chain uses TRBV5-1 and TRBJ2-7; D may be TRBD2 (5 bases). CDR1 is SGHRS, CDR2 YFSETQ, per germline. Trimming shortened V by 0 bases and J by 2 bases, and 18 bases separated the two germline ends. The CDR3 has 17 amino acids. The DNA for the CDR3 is TGCGCCAGCAGCTTGGCCGAGGCGACCCCCGGGGCCTACGAGCAGTACTTC. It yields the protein CASSLAEATPGAYEQYF.

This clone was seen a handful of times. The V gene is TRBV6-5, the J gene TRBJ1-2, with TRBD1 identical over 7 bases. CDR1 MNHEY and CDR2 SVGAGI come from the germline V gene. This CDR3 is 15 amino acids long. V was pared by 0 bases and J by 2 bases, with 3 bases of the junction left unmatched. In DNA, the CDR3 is TGTGCCAGCAGTTACTCTCCGACAGGGAACTATGGCTACACCTTC. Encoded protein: CASSYSPTGNYGYTF.

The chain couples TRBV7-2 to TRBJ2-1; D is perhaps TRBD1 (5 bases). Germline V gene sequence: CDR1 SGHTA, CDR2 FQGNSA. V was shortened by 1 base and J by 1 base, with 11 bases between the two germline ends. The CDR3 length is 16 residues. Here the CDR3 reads CASSLVGPISYNEQFF. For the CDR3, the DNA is TGTGCCAGCAGCTTAGTGGGGCCGATTTCCTACAATGAGCAGTTCTTC.

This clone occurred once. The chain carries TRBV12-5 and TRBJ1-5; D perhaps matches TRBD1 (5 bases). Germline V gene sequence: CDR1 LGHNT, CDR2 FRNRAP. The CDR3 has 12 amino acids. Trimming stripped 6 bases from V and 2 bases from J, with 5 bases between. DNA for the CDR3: TGTGCTAGTGGACAGGGCAATCAGCCCCAGCATTTT. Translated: CASGQGNQPQHF. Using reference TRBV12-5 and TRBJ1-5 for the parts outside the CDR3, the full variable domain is DARVTQTPRHKVTEMGQEVTMRCQPILGHNTVFWYRQTMMQGLELLAYFRNRAPLDDSGMPKDRFSAEMPDATLATLKIQPSEPRDSAVYFCASGQGNQPQHFGDGTRLSIL.

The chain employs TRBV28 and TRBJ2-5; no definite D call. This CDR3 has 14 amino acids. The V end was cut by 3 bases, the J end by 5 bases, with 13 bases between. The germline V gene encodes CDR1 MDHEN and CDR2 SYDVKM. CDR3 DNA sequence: TGTGCCAGCAGTTTGATTGGAGATCGGGAGACCCAGTACTTC. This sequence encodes CASSLIGDRETQYF.

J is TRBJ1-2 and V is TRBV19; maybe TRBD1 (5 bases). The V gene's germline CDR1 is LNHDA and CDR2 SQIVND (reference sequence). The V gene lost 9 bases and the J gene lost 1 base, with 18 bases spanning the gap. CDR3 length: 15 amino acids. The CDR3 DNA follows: TGTGCCAGGCGCCCGGGGGGGAATCATAACTATGGCTACACCTTC. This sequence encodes CARRPGGNHNYGYTF.

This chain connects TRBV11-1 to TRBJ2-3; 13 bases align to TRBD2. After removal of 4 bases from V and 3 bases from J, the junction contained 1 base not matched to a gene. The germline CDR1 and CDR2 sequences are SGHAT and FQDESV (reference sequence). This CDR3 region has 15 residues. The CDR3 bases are TGTGCCAGCAGCTGGGGACTAGCGGGGACAGATACGCAGTATTTT. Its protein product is CASSWGLAGTDTQYF.

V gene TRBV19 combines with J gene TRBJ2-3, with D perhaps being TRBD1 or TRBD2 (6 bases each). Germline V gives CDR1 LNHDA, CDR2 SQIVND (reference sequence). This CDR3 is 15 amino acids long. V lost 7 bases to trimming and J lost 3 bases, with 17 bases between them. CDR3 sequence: CASTLKGGITDTQYF. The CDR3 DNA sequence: TGTGCCAGTACCCTTAAAGGGGGGATTACAGATACGCAGTATTTT.

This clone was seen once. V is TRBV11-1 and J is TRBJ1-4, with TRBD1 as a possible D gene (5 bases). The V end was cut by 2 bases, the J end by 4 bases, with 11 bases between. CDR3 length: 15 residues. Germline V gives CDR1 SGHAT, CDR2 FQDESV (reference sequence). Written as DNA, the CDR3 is TGTGCCAGCAGCTTAACCGCGACAGTTAATGAAAAACTGTTTTTT. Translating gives CASSLTATVNEKLFF. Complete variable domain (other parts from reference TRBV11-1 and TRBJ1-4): EAEVAQSPRYKITEKSQAVAFWCDPISGHATLYWYRQILGQGPELLVQFQDESVVDDSQLPKDRFSAERLKGVDSTLKIQPAELGDSAMYLCASSLTATVNEKLFFGSGTQLSVL.

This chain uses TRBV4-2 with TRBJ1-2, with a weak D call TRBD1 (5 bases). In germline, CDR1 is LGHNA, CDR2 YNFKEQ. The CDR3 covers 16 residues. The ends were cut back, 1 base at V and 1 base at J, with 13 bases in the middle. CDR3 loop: CASSQVRGDCNYGYTF. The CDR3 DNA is TGTGCCAGCAGCCAAGTGAGGGGAGACTGTAACTATGGCTACACCTTC.

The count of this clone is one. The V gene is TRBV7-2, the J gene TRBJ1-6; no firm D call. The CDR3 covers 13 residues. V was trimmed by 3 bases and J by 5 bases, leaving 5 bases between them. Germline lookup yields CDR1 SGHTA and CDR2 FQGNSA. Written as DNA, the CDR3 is TGTGCCAGCAGCTTCCCGCATAATTCACCCCTCCACTTT. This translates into CASSFPHNSPLHF.

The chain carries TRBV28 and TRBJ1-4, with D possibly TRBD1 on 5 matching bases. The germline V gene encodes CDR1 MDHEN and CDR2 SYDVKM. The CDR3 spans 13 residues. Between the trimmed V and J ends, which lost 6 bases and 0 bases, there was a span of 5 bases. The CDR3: CASRGPTNEKLFF. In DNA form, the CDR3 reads TGTGCCAGCAGGGGGCCAACTAATGAAAAACTGTTTTTT.

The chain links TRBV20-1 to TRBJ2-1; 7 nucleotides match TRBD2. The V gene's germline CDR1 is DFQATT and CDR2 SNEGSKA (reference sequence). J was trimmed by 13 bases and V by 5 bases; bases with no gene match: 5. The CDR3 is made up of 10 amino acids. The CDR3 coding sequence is TGCAGTGCTGGACTAGTTCCCCAGTTCTTC. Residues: CSAGLVPQFF.

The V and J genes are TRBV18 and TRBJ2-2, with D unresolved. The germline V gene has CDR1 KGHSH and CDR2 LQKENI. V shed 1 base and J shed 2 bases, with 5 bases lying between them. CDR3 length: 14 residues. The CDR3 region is CASSPRGNTGELFF. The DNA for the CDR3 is TGTGCCAGCTCACCACGCGGAAACACCGGGGAGCTGTTTTTT.

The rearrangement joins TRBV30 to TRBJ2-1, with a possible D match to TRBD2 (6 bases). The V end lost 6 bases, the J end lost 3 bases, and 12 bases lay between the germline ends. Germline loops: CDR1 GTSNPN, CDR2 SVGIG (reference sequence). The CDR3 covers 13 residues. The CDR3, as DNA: TGTGCCTGTTATAGCGGAAACTACAATGAGCAGTTCTTC. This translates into CACYSGNYNEQFF.

This CDR3 is CASSQRQGHSPLHF. DNA for the CDR3: TGTGCCAGCAGCCAAAGACAGGGGCATTCACCCCTCCACTTT. The chain employs TRBV7-8 and TRBJ1-6, with 8 bases identical to TRBD1. Germline-derived CDR1 and CDR2 are SGHVS and FQNEAQ. V gave up 5 bases and J gave up 8 bases; unmatched junction bases: 5. The CDR3 is made up of 14 amino acids.

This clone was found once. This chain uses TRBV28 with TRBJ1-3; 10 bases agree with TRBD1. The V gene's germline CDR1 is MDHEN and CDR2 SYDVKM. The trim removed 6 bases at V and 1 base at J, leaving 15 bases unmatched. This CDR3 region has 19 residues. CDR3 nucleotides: TGTGCCAGCAGCCCCTATCGGGGCGGGACAGGGGTTTCTGGAAACACCATATATTTT. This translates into CASSPYRGGTGVSGNTIYF.

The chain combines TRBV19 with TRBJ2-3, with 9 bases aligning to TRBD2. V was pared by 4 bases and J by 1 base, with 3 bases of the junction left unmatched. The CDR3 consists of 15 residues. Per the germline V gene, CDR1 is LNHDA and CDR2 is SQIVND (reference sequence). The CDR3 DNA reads TGTGCCAGTAGTACTATAGCGGGAGGCACAGATACGCAGTATTTT. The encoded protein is CASSTIAGGTDTQYF.

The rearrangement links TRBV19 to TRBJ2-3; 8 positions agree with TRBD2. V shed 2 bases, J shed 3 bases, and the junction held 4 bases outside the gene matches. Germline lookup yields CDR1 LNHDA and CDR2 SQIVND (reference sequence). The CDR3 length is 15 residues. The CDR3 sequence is CASSITGGPTDTQYF. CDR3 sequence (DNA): TGTGCCAGTAGTATAACGGGAGGGCCAACAGATACGCAGTATTTT.

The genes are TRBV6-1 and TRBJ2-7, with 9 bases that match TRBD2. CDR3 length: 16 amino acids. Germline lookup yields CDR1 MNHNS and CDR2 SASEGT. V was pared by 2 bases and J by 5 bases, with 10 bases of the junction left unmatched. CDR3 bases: TGTGCCAGCAGTGAAACGTCGGCTAGCGGGACAAACGAGCAGTACTTC. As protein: CASSETSASGTNEQYF.

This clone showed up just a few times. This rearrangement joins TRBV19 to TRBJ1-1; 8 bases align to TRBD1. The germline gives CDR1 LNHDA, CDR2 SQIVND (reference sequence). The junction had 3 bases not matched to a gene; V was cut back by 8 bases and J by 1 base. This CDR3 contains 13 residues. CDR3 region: CASRTGPNTEAFF. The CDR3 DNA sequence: TGTGCCAGTCGGACAGGGCCGAACACTGAAGCTTTCTTT.